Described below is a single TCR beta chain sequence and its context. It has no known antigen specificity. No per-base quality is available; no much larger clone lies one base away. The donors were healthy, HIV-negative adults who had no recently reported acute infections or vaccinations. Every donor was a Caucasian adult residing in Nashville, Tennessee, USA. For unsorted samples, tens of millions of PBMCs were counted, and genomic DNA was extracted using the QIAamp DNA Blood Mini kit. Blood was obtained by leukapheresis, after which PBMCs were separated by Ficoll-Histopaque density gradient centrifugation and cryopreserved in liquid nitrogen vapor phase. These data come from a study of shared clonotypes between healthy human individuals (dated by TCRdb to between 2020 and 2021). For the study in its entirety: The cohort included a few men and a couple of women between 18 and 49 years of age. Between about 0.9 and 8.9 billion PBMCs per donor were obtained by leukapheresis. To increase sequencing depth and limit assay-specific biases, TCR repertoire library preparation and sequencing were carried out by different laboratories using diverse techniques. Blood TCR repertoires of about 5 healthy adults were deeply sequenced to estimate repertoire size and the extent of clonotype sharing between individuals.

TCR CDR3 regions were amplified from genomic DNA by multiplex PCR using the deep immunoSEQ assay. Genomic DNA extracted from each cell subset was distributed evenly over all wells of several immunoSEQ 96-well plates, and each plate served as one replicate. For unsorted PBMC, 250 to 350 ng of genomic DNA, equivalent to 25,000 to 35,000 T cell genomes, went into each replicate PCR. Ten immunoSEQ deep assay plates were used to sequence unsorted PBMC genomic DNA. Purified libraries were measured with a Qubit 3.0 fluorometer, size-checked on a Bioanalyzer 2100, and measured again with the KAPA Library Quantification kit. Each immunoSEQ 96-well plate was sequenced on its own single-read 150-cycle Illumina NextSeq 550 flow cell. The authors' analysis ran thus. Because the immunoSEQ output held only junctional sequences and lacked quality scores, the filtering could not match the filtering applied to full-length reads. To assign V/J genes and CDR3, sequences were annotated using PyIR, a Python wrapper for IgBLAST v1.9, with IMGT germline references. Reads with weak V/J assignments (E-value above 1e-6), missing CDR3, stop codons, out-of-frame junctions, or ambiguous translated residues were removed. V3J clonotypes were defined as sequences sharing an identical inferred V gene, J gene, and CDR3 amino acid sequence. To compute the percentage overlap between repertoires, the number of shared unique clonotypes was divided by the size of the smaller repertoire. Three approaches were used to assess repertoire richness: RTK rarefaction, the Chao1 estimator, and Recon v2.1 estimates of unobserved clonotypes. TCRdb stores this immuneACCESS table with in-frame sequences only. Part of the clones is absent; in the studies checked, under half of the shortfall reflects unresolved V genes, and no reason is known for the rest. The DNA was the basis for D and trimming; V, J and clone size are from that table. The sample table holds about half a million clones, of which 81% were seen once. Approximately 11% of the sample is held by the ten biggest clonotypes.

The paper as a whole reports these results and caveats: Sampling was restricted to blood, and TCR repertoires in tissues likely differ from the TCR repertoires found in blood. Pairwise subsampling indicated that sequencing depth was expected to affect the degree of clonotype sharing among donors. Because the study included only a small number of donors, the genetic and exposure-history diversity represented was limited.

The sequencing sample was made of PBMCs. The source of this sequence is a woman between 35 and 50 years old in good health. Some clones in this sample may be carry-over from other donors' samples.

DNA sequence: TGTGCCAGCAGTGAGACGTACGGGACTAATCGCTCCGAGCAGTACTTC. It specifies CASSETYGTNRSEQYF. The rearranged chain carries TRBV6-4 and TRBJ2-7; the central 7 bases match TRBD2. From the germline V gene, CDR1 is MRHNA and CDR2 is SNTAGT. The CDR3 goes from the cysteine to the phenylalanine over 16 residues. The retained sequence is limited to the CDR3, 48 bases, with the frame set at the first base. V has 3 bases trimmed and J has 6 bases trimmed; junction bases matching no gene number 14.